Shown below are 5 T cell receptor beta chains from a single sample sequenced in a study of cytomegalovirus exposure and HLA in healthy donors. Primers included in the PCR were 60 Vbeta and 13 Jbeta primers. The data were produced by immunoSEQ multiplex PCR, yet TCRdb's version contains in-frame clones alone and is incomplete. The sample records approximately 190,000 clones, roughly 84% being singletons. Sequencing input: PBMCs. Receptor source: a boy between 10 and 17 years old in good health and CMV-seronegative.

The chain has TRBV6-5 and TRBJ2-7, with a tentative D call TRBD1 (6 bases). The CDR3 has 13 residues. V gave up 6 bases and J gave up 4 bases, with 13 bases separating them. Germline V CDR1 and CDR2: MNHEY, SVGAGI. The chain's CDR3 is CASSLAQGYEQYF. CDR3 coding DNA: TGTGCCAGCAGCCTCGCACAGGGATACGAGCAGTACTTC.

The CDR3 region has the DNA TGTGCCTGGAGAAAAATTAAACTAGCGGGGGGGACCTCCTACGTCGAGCAGTACTTC. It translates to CAWRKIKLAGGTSYVEQYF. The chain joins TRBV30 to TRBJ2-7; 13 bases line up with TRBD2. V gave up 3 bases and J gave up 6 bases; unmatched junction bases: 20. CDR3 size: 19 residues. The germline V gene encodes CDR1 GTSNPN and CDR2 SVGIG (reference sequence). Full variable domain (remainder filled in from reference TRBV30 and TRBJ2-7): SQTIHQWPATLVQPVGSPLSLECTVEGTSNPNLYWYRQAAGRGLQLLFYSVGIGQISSEVPQNLSASRPQDRQFILSSKKLLLSDSGFYLCAWRKIKLAGGTSYVEQYFGPGTRLTVT.

V usage is TRBV9 and J usage is TRBJ1-1; D unresolved. CDR1 SGDLS and CDR2 YYNGEE come from the germline V gene. The ends were cut back, 0 bases at V and 0 bases at J, with 3 bases in the middle. The CDR3 runs 13 residues. CDR3 coding DNA: TGTGCCAGCAGCGTAGAGCTGAACACTGAAGCTTTCTTT. Translated, it gives CASSVELNTEAFF. The whole variable domain, filled in from reference TRBV9 and TRBJ1-1, reads DSGVTQTPKHLITATGQRVTLRCSPRSGDLSVYWYQQSLDQGLQFLIQYYNGEERAKGNILERFSAQQFPDLHSELNLSSLELGDSALYFCASSVELNTEAFFGQGTRLTVV.

This clone was detected once. The V gene is TRBV9, the J gene TRBJ1-2, with D hard to call. Germline-derived CDR1 and CDR2 are SGDLS and YYNGEE. This CDR3 is 18 amino acids long. Between the trimmed V and J ends, which lost 3 bases and 3 bases, there was a span of 24 bases. This chain's CDR3 is CASSAPVEESPIHYGYTF. For the CDR3, the DNA is TGTGCCAGCAGCGCCCCCGTTGAGGAGTCACCCATTCACTATGGCTACACCTTC. The entire variable domain, with the rest obtained from reference TRBV9 and TRBJ1-2, is as follows: DSGVTQTPKHLITATGQRVTLRCSPRSGDLSVYWYQQSLDQGLQFLIQYYNGEERAKGNILERFSAQQFPDLHSELNLSSLELGDSALYFCASSAPVEESPIHYGYTFGSGTRLTVV.

The chain carries TRBV7-3 and TRBJ2-1; possibly TRBD2 for D (6 bases). This CDR3 is 14 amino acids long. Trimming cost V 4 bases and J 4 bases, with 11 bases left between them. Per the germline V gene, CDR1 is SGHTA and CDR2 is FQGTGA. CDR3 DNA sequence: TGTGCCAGCAGCTCGAACGGAGGGTACAATGAGCAGTTCTTC. This gives the protein CASSSNGGYNEQFF.